This TCR beta chain was profiled in a study of T cell repertoires in cytomegalovirus infection. Study overall: An indication of both CMV infection and matching HLA type came from public TCR beta signatures.

Details on this clonotype: Its antigen is unknown.

V lost 1 base, J lost 5 bases, and 12 bases stayed unmatched. CDR1 is MDHEN, CDR2 SYDVKM, per germline. The CDR3 covers 18 residues. In TCRdb, the reads were re-called with MiXCR into one record per CDR3 protein. The sample has 300,000 or so distinct CDR3 sequences, roughly 25% seen once; the top ten hold 13%. The sample here was cultured PBMCs, taken from culture after CMV antigen stimulation. This TCR was recovered from a human donor in good health (CMV status not recorded). Some clones in this sample may be carry-over from other donors' samples. The J gene is TRBJ1-5, the V gene TRBV28; 9 bases map to TRBD1. The chain's CDR3 is CASSLSPWGTGSDQPQHF. For the CDR3, the DNA is TGTGCCAGCAGTTTATCGCCCTGGGGGACAGGGAGCGATCAGCCCCAGCATTTT.